Below, 8 T cell receptor beta chains from the same sample are listed, as sequenced in a study of cytomegalovirus exposure and HLA in healthy donors. Use of 60 Vbeta and 13 Jbeta primers characterized the PCR. Repertoires were generated with immunoSEQ multiplex PCR, while TCRdb's copy carries only in-frame clones and drops some. Of about 160,000 clones listed, roughly 80% were seen once; the top ten hold around 2%. Input material: PBMCs. The origin of the receptors is a female donor in good health and CMV-seronegative.

The genes are TRBV11-3 and TRBJ2-5; 7 bases are a match to TRBD2. This CDR3 is 13 amino acids long. V trimming: 0 bases; J trimming: 5 bases; junction bases outside the gene matches: 0. CDR1 and CDR2 from the germline V gene are SGHNT and YENEEA. The CDR3 bases are TGTGCCAGCAGCTTAGAGGGAGGGGAGACCCAGTACTTC. This gives the protein CASSLEGGETQYF.

The chain uses TRBV7-8 and TRBJ2-7; the D gene is possibly TRBD1 (6 bases). The V gene's germline CDR1 is SGHVS and CDR2 FQNEAQ. V lost 1 base and J lost 3, with 13 bases in between. The CDR3 contains 15 residues. CDR3 DNA sequence: TGTGCCAGCAGCTTAGGTACAGGGAGTAGCTACGAGCAGTACTTC. Translated, it gives CASSLGTGSSYEQYF.

The chain employs TRBV7-2 and TRBJ2-2, with unresolved D. Trimming took off 0 bases at V and 8 bases at J, with 10 bases between the two ends. The germline V gene encodes CDR1 SGHTA and CDR2 FQGNSA. The CDR3 has 14 amino acids. Written as DNA, the CDR3 is TGTGCCAGCAGCTTAGCGAGCTTCCCAGGGGAGCTGTTTTTT. Its protein is CASSLASFPGELFF.

In this sample, this clone turned up a few times. The chain combines TRBV19 with TRBJ1-5; the D gene is possibly TRBD1 (5 bases). Trimming cost V 1 base and J 0 bases, with 10 bases left between them. The CDR3 totals 16 residues. Looked up from germline, CDR1 is LNHDA and CDR2 is SQIVND (reference sequence). CDR3 sequence reads: CASSIGGTYSNQPQHF. CDR3 nucleotide sequence: TGTGCCAGTAGTATAGGCGGGACGTATAGCAATCAGCCCCAGCATTTT.

The chain uses TRBV7-6 and TRBJ1-1, with 9 bases lining up with TRBD1. Trimming at V came to 3 bases and at J to 4 bases, leaving 3 bases not matched to a gene. This CDR3 spans 14 amino acids. Germline V gives CDR1 SGHVS, CDR2 FNYEAQ. CDR3 sequence reads: CASSFTGGGTEAFF. The CDR3 DNA follows: TGTGCCAGCAGCTTTACAGGGGGCGGCACTGAAGCTTTCTTT.

J is TRBJ1-1 and V is TRBV27; 8 positions match TRBD1. CDR1 is MNHEY and CDR2 is SMNVEV in the germline V gene (reference sequence). Trimming at V came to 8 bases and at J to 4 bases, leaving 6 bases not matched to a gene. The CDR3 covers 13 residues. The CDR3 here is CASLRQGTTEAFF. The CDR3 DNA is TGTGCCAGCCTGCGACAGGGGACCACTGAAGCTTTCTTT.

The V call is TRBV10-3, the J call TRBJ1-2; no reliable D call. The CDR3 runs 11 residues. The V gene's germline CDR1 is ENHRY and CDR2 SYGVKD. The V end lost 2 bases, the J end lost 8 bases, and 6 bases lay between the germline ends. The CDR3 DNA follows: TGTGCCATCAGTGAGGCGGGGGGCTACACCTTC. This translates into CAISEAGGYTF.

This chain links TRBV5-8 with TRBJ1-2; D is uncertain. Trimming pared 0 bases from V and 5 bases from J, leaving 5 bases between. The CDR3 has 12 residues. Germline CDR1 is SGHTS and CDR2 is YDEGEE. The CDR3, as DNA: TGTGCCAGCAGCTTGGACGGGTATGGCTACACCTTC. Its protein product is CASSLDGYGYTF.